The 16 T cell receptor beta chains in this list originate from one sample, sequenced in a study of type 1 and type 2 diabetes patients. PCR was run on genomic DNA. A primer set of 30 forward and 13 reverse primers amplified the CDR3. One entry per CDR3 protein, called by TCRdb with MiXCR from the multiplex PCR reads. Found here are under 300,000 distinct CDR3 sequences, 45% to 60% of them singletons; the top ten hold 12% to 15%. Specimen: peripheral blood mononuclear cells (PBMCs). These receptors came from a man between 18 and 29 years old with type 2 diabetes.

As for this clonotype: The junction and the germline gene differ at one end; a read error may be behind it. The chain links TRBV12-3 or TRBV12-4 to TRBJ2-3; 7 bases are shared with TRBD2. CDR3 size: 14 residues. CDR3 sequence (DNA): TGTGCCAGCAGGAGTGGGACTACATACAATACACAGTATTTT. Residues: CASRSGTTYNTQYF.

The chain recombines TRBV4-1 with TRBJ1-6; a possible D gene is TRBD1 (5 bases). The CDR3 covers 16 residues. V was clipped by 1 base and J by 7 bases, with 14 bases between them. Germline assignment: CDR1 MGHRA and CDR2 YSYEKL. CDR3 loop: CASSQALGGMNSPLHF. The DNA of the CDR3 is TGCGCCAGCAGCCAAGCCTTGGGGGGGATGAATTCACCCCTCCACTTT.

The chain's CDR3 is CASSLVPFPGVLQGNYGYTF. The CDR3 bases are TGTGCCAGCAGCTTAGTACCCTTCCCAGGAGTCCTACAGGGGAACTATGGCTACACCTTC. J is TRBJ1-2 and V is TRBV7-8, with TRBD1 matching over 7 bases. The CDR3 spans 20 residues. V was clipped by 1 base and J by 2 bases; unmatched bases: 19. Germline assignment: CDR1 SGHVS and CDR2 FQNEAQ. The full variable domain, with the rest looked up from reference TRBV7-8 and TRBJ1-2, is GAGVSQSPRYKVAKRGQDVALRCDPISGHVSLFWYQQALGQGPEFLTYFQNEAQLDKSGLPSDRFFAERPEGSVSTLKIQRTQQEDSAVYLCASSLVPFPGVLQGNYGYTFGSGTRLTVV.

The V gene is TRBV5-1, the J gene TRBJ2-5; D unresolved. Germline V gene data show CDR1 as SGHRS and CDR2 as YFSETQ. This CDR3 region has 14 residues. Deletions cut 2 bases from V and 0 bases from J, with 8 bases between. CDR3 amino acids: CASSFNPYQETQYF. The CDR3 nucleotides are TGCGCCAGCAGCTTCAACCCCTACCAAGAGACCCAGTACTTC.

This clonotype was observed a few times. The chain recombines TRBV5-1 with TRBJ2-1; the D call may be TRBD1 or TRBD2 (5 bases each). The CDR3 consists of 14 residues. Germline values: CDR1 SGHRS, CDR2 YFSETQ. The V end lost 1 base, the J end lost 6 bases, and 11 bases lay between the germline ends. CDR3 bases: TGCGCCAGCAGCTTGCGGGACGCTGGCAATGAGCAGTTCTTC. It specifies CASSLRDAGNEQFF.

The J gene is TRBJ2-7, the V gene TRBV30; 7 nucleotides match TRBD2. CDR1 and CDR2 (germline): GTSNPN, SVGIG (reference sequence). After removal of 4 bases from V and 3 bases from J, the junction contained 6 bases not matched to a gene. This CDR3 is 13 amino acids long. CDR3: CAWNPSGLYEQYF. For the CDR3, the DNA is TGTGCCTGGAACCCTAGCGGCCTCTACGAGCAGTACTTC.

The chain links TRBV7-3 to TRBJ1-2; 12 bases are a match to TRBD1. The CDR3 is 17 amino acids. Germline values: CDR1 SGHTA, CDR2 FQGTGA. V lost 3 bases, J lost 6 bases, and 11 bases stayed unmatched. As DNA, the CDR3 is TGTGCCAGCAGCTTCCCGGGACAGGGGGCCAAGTGGAATGGCTACACCTTC. It encodes CASSFPGQGAKWNGYTF.

The V gene is TRBV6-5, the J gene TRBJ2-7; TRBD2 is a possible D gene (6 bases). The CDR3 is 12 amino acids. Germline loops: CDR1 MNHEY, CDR2 SVGAGI. V lost 6 bases and J 4 bases, leaving 10 bases between the germline ends. CDR3 loop: CASSGSAYEQYF. The CDR3 DNA reads TGTGCCAGCAGCGGGAGTGCGTACGAGCAGTACTTC.

This clonotype was recorded a few times. The rearrangement uses TRBV6-5 and TRBJ1-1; weak D call: TRBD1 (5 bases). CDR3 length equals 13 residues. Germline V gene data show CDR1 as MNHEY and CDR2 as SVGAGI. With 4 bases removed from V and 10 bases from J, the gap between germline ends came to 16 bases. Written as DNA, the CDR3 is TGTGCCAGCAGTTTTCGGGGGGGTTTGACAGCTTTCTTT. Translated: CASSFRGGLTAFF.

Points on this clonotype: This sequence may be a read error, since a much larger clone differs from it by one base. The CDR3 ends on some other residue instead of the conserved phenylalanine or tryptophan, so this is likely a read error. The chain has TRBV2 and TRBJ1-1; possibly TRBD1 for D (5 bases). V was clipped by 4 bases and J by 4 bases, with 16 bases between them. CDR3 length: 15 residues. CDR1 and CDR2 from the germline V gene are SNHLY and FYNNEI. The CDR3 DNA sequence: TGTGCCAGCAGTGGCCTACAGGCCTTGGGCACTGAAGCTTTCTCT. Residues: CASSGLQALGTEAFS.

This chain connects TRBV30 to TRBJ2-1, with D uncertain. V was trimmed by 2 bases and J by 2 bases, leaving 4 bases between them. This CDR3 contains 12 residues. Looked up from germline, CDR1 is GTSNPN and CDR2 is SVGIG (reference sequence). CDR3 coding DNA: TGTGCCTGGAGTATCCCCTACAATGAGCAGTTCTTC. Encoded protein: CAWSIPYNEQFF.

This clonotype was recorded at least ten times. The chain couples TRBV15 to TRBJ1-5, with unresolved D. From germline, CDR1 is LNHNV and CDR2 YYDKDF (reference sequence). The CDR3 runs to 15 residues. V was cut by 0 bases and J by 6 bases, with 12 bases left in between. The CDR3 protein is CATSRDPSIGQPQHF. The CDR3, as DNA: TGTGCCACCAGCAGAGATCCGTCAATAGGTCAGCCCCAGCATTTT.

V and J are TRBV6-6 and TRBJ2-2, with D perhaps matching TRBD1 or TRBD2 (5 bases each). The CDR3 sequence is 14 residues long. V was clipped by 8 bases and J by 0 bases, with 10 bases between them. CDR1 and CDR2 from the germline V gene are MNHNY and SVGAGI (reference sequence). In DNA form, the CDR3 reads TGTGCCAGCGGGGACGGTGCGAACACCGGGGAGCTGTTTTTT. Residues: CASGDGANTGELFF.

The CDR3 bases are TGCGCCAGCAGCCAAAAACTAGCGGGAGTAACAGATACGCAGTATTTT. Amino acids: CASSQKLAGVTDTQYF. The rearrangement uses TRBV4-1 and TRBJ2-3; 11 bases map to TRBD2. The trim removed 2 bases at V and 3 bases at J, leaving 4 bases unmatched. The CDR3 runs 16 residues. Germline values: CDR1 MGHRA, CDR2 YSYEKL.

The gene calls are TRBV3-1 and TRBJ2-2; D gene uncertain. CDR3 length equals 13 residues. The V and J ends lost 7 bases and 2 bases respectively, with 8 bases between them. Per the germline V gene, CDR1 is LGHDT and CDR2 is YNNKEL (reference sequence). The CDR3 spells CASMQTNTGELFF. The DNA of the CDR3 is TGTGCCAGCATGCAGACTAACACCGGGGAGCTGTTTTTT.

This chain links TRBV6-1 with TRBJ1-6; TRBD1 agrees at 7 bases. The germline V gene encodes CDR1 MNHNS and CDR2 SASEGT. Losses at the gene ends were 7 bases for V and 7 bases for J; bases not matched to a gene: 4. There are 13 residues in the CDR3. CDR3 nucleotides: TGTGCCAGCACCAGGGGGGACAATTCACCCCTCCACTTT. Protein sequence: CASTRGDNSPLHF.